This is a list of T cell receptor beta chains from one sample in a study of regulatory T cells in long-lasting Graves disease. TCRdb itself ran the multiplex PCR reads through MiXCR, one entry per CDR3 protein. The data contain hundreds of thousands of distinct CDR3 sequences, 18% of them singletons. The sequencing used peripheral blood mononuclear cells (PBMCs), collected at new diagnosis, from a patient treated with antithyroid drugs. Receptors originate from a female donor with Graves disease. The CDR3 runs from the conserved cysteine through the conserved F or W. A D gene is named only where the DNA matches it firmly. The size of a clone is reported for some rows only, either as once, few or many, or as a class for expanded clones.

NA | TRBJ2-1 | many | TRBV12-3/TRBV12-4 | CASSPFSREQFF | TGTGCCAGCAGTCCGTTTTCGCGGGAGCAGTTCTTC
TRBD2 | TRBJ2-2 | many | TRBV6-5 | CASSSSPRLATGELFF | TGTGCCAGCAGTTCTTCTCCGAGACTAGCCACCGGGGAGCTGTTTTTT
NA | TRBJ2-7 | many | TRBV12-3/TRBV12-4 | CASTLGQNSYEQYF | TGTGCCAGCACCTTAGGGCAGAACTCCTACGAGCAGTACTTC
NA | TRBJ1-1 | NA | TRBV6-5 | CASSYPDRIMNTEAFF | TGTGCCAGCAGTTACCCAGACAGAATCATGAACACTGAAGCTTTCTTT
NA | TRBJ1-1 | NA | TRBV29-1 | CRGLTEAFF | TGCCGCGGACTGACTGAAGCTTTCTTT
TRBD1 | TRBJ2-7 | NA | TRBV20-1 | CSATEQGFVSYEQYF | TGCAGTGCTACAGAACAGGGGTTCGTATCCTACGAGCAGTACTTC
NA | TRBJ2-3 | few | TRBV9 | CASSVGGDDTQYF | TGTGCCAGCAGCGTAGGCGGAGATGATACGCAGTATTTT
NA | TRBJ2-5 | many | TRBV18 | CASSPREETQYF | TGTGCCAGCTCACCACGGGAAGAGACCCAGTACTTC
TRBD2 | TRBJ2-7 | many | TRBV12-3/TRBV12-4 | CASSLAGRSSYEQYF | TGTGCCAGCAGTTTAGCCGGGAGGAGCTCCTACGAGCAGTACTTC
TRBD2 | TRBJ2-5 | NA | TRBV12-3/TRBV12-4 | CASRGLAGRETQYF | TGTGCCAGCAGAGGACTAGCGGGAAGAGAGACCCAGTACTTC
NA | TRBJ2-1 | many | TRBV12-5 | CASGLGPREQFF | TGTGCTAGTGGTTTGGGCCCTCGAGAGCAGTTCTTC
NA | TRBJ1-4 | many | TRBV24-1 | CATSDRTAEGEKLFF | TGTGCCACCAGTGATAGGACAGCCGAGGGGGAAAAACTGTTTTTT
NA | TRBJ2-7 | NA | TRBV6-5 | CASSYFPAPEGEQYF | TGTGCCAGCAGTTACTTCCCGGCACCGGAGGGCGAGCAGTACTTC
NA | TRBJ2-7 | NA | TRBV12-3/TRBV12-4 | CASSSTLGPRVYEQYF | TGTGCCAGCTCCTCGACGCTAGGGCCGCGGGTCTACGAGCAGTACTTC
TRBD2 | TRBJ2-5 | few | TRBV29-1 | CSVDLAGGGVQETQYF | TGCAGCGTTGATCTAGCGGGAGGGGGGGTCCAAGAGACCCAGTACTTC
TRBD1 | TRBJ1-5 | many | TRBV12-3/TRBV12-4 | CASRSTALGQGPQRPQHF | TGTGCCAGCAGATCAACCGCTCTGGGACAGGGGCCCCAACGGCCCCAGCATTTT
NA | TRBJ2-3 | many | TRBV28 | CASSRGGLADRTDTQYF | TGTGCCAGCAGCAGGGGCGGGCTAGCAGACCGCACAGATACGCAGTATTTT
NA | TRBJ1-2 | many | TRBV12-3/TRBV12-4 | CASSLSGVDYGYTF | TGTGCCAGCAGTTTATCAGGGGTGGACTATGGCTACACCTTC
NA | TRBJ1-3 | NA | TRBV19 | CASSSVAHGGNTIYF | TGTGCCAGTAGTTCGGTTGCCCACGGCGGAAACACCATATATTTT
NA | TRBJ2-1 | many | TRBV11-2 | CASSGRGAVEAIPGNEQFF | TGTGCCAGCAGCGGGAGAGGGGCAGTAGAGGCCATCCCGGGCAATGAGCAGTTCTTC
NA | TRBJ2-2 | many | TRBV7-6 | CASSFGQADTGELFF | TGTGCCAGCAGCTTCGGGCAGGCTGATACCGGGGAGCTGTTTTTT
NA | TRBJ1-5 | NA | TRBV6-1 | CASSNRVNQPQHF | TGTGCCAGCAGTAACAGGGTCAATCAGCCCCAGCATTTT
NA | TRBJ2-1 | many | TRBV7-6 | CASSPALSGQFF | TGTGCCAGCAGCCCAGCTCTTTCGGGGCAGTTCTTC
NA | TRBJ1-1 | many | TRBV9 | CASSETPNTEAFF | TGTGCCAGCAGTGAGACTCCGAACACTGAAGCTTTCTTT
TRBD1 | TRBJ2-5 | few | TRBV10-3 | CAISESPGTGDETQYF | TGTGCCATCAGTGAGTCTCCCGGGACAGGGGACGAGACCCAGTACTTC
NA | TRBJ2-1 | NA | TRBV6-1 | CASSDSGSSGWQFF | TGTGCCAGCAGTGACTCCGGGAGCTCGGGATGGCAGTTCTTC